This is a list of T cell receptor beta chains from one sample in a study of Graves' ophthalmopathy and Graves' hyperthyroidism. TCRdb reprocessed the multiplex PCR reads with MiXCR, giving one entry per CDR3 protein. Of around 1.1 million distinct CDR3 sequences in the sample, 35% to 45% were seen once. The material sequenced was peripheral blood or thyroid tissue (not recorded which). Receptor source: an adult man with Graves' hyperthyroidism. CDR3s include the opening cysteine and the closing phenylalanine or tryptophan. The D gene is left open where the match is weak. Rows may omit the clone size; those that give it use once, few, many or a size class.

V gene	J gene	clone size	D gene	CDR3 DNA	CDR3 protein
TRBV12-3/TRBV12-4	TRBJ1-3	.	.	TGTGCCAGCAGGAGTGAGCGCTCTGGAAACACCATATATTTT	CASRSERSGNTIYF
TRBV7-9	TRBJ1-4	many	.	TGTGCCAGCAGCTTGGGGCAGGACCGAAATGAAAAACTGTTTTTT	CASSLGQDRNEKLFF
TRBV10-3	TRBJ2-5	.	TRBD1	TGTGCCATCGGGGGACAGCGGGAGACCCAGTACTTC	CAIGGQRETQYF
TRBV2	TRBJ1-5	many	.	TGTGCCAGCAGTCCAGGGATTCAGCCCCAGCATTTT	CASSPGIQPQHF
TRBV9	TRBJ1-2	many	.	TGTGCCAGCAGTCAGCCGGGACGGCCAAGGGGGGGCTACACCTTC	CASSQPGRPRGGYTF
TRBV7-8	TRBJ1-6	many	TRBD1	TGTGCCAGCAGCCCACAGGGGTTTGGCGATTCACCCCTCCACTTT	CASSPQGFGDSPLHF
TRBV29-1	TRBJ1-1	once	.	TGCAGGGCCCGGAACACTGAAGCTTTCTTT	CRARNTEAFF
TRBV4-1	TRBJ1-1	.	.	TGCGCCAGCAGCCAAGATATACCCGGCACTGAAGCTTTCTTT	CASSQDIPGTEAFF
TRBV20-1	TRBJ2-2	few	TRBD2	TGCAGTGCTAGAAGAGCGGGATCCCCCAACACCGGGGAGCTGTTTTTT	CSARRAGSPNTGELFF
TRBV15	TRBJ2-5	.	TRBD1	TGTGCCACCAGCCGCCGACAGGGGAATCAGCCCCAGTACTTC	CATSRRQGNQPQYF
TRBV5-1	TRBJ1-2	many	.	TGCGCCAGCAGCCGAACCGGGACTGAAGATGGCTACACCTTC	CASSRTGTEDGYTF
TRBV15	TRBJ2-5	.	.	TGTGCCACCAGCAGACCGGGACCGTCTCAAGAGACCCAGTACTTC	CATSRPGPSQETQYF
TRBV5-1	TRBJ2-7	many	.	TGCGCCAGCAGCTTGGCTTCGGGGCTGGACGAGCAGTACTTC	CASSLASGLDEQYF
TRBV7-6	TRBJ1-2	many	.	TGTGCCAGCAGCTTCGGGGCGGGATATGGCTACACCTTC	CASSFGAGYGYTF
TRBV7-9	TRBJ1-4	many	.	TGTGCCAGCAAATTGGGCTTGGGAAACGAAAAACTGTTTTTT	CASKLGLGNEKLFF
TRBV29-1	TRBJ1-2	.	.	TGCAGCGTTGCATGGGCTAACTATGGCTACACCTTC	CSVAWANYGYTF
TRBV20-1	TRBJ1-5	.	.	TGCAGTGCCGGGGACCGAGGGACCCAGCATTTT	CSAGDRGTQHF
TRBV20-1	TRBJ2-7	.	.	TGCAGTGCTAGAGACCTGAACAGTTCCCCCTACGAGCAGTACTTC	CSARDLNSSPYEQYF
TRBV6-5	TRBJ1-2	once	TRBD1	TGTGCCAGCAGTTACCGGGACAGCGCAGATGGCTACACCTTC	CASSYRDSADGYTF
TRBV5-1	TRBJ2-2	many	.	TGCGCCAGCAGCTTGGTTGGGGACGTTGGCACCGGGGAGCTGTTTTTT	CASSLVGDVGTGELFF
TRBV4-1	TRBJ2-7	few	.	TGCGCCAGCAGCCAAGGTGGACAGTGGGAGATGGTCGAGCAGTACTTC	CASSQGGQWEMVEQYF
TRBV14	TRBJ1-2	many	.	TGTGCCAGCAGCCAAAGAAGTTGGGCAGGGCAAGGCTACACCTTC	CASSQRSWAGQGYTF
TRBV9	TRBJ2-5	once	TRBD2	TGTGCCAGCAGCGTAGCGTCGGGAGGTGAAACCCAGTACTTC	CASSVASGGETQYF
TRBV28	TRBJ2-7	.	.	TGTGCCAGCAGGAACACATACGAGCAGTACTTC	CASRNTYEQYF
TRBV6-5	TRBJ1-4	.	TRBD1	TGTGCCAGCAGTAACCCACAGGGGGCTAATGAAAAACTGTTTTTT	CASSNPQGANEKLFF
TRBV6-1	TRBJ1-1	.	.	TGTGCCGCCGCAGGGTCGGACACTGAAGCTTTCTTT	CAAAGSDTEAFF
TRBV10-3	TRBJ1-2	.	.	TGTGCCATCAGTGGCCCGGCCCGAGGGGGAAACTATGGCTACACCTTC	CAISGPARGGNYGYTF
TRBV4-3	TRBJ2-2	.	.	TGCGCCAGCAGCCACACTACGGACAGCTACACCGGGGAGCTGTTTTTT	CASSHTTDSYTGELFF
TRBV2	TRBJ1-5	many	TRBD1	TGCGCCAGCAGCCCCGGGACAGGGGGCGGTCAGCCCCAGCATTTT	CASSPGTGGGQPQHF
TRBV6-5	TRBJ1-4	few	TRBD1	TGTGCCAGCAGTTATAAAGCCCAGGGGGCTAAGCTGTTTTTT	CASSYKAQGAKLFF
TRBV6-2/TRBV6-3	TRBJ1-2	.	TRBD1	TGTGCCAGCGCATATCCGGGACAGGGGGACTATGGCTACACCTTC	CASAYPGQGDYGYTF
TRBV10-3	TRBJ1-5	many	.	TGTGCCGGCAGGACAGAAGAGGTGAGCAATCAGCCCCAGCATTTT	CAGRTEEVSNQPQHF
TRBV25-1	TRBJ2-7	.	.	TGTGCCAGCAGTCCTGACAGGAGTTCGGTCGAGCAGTACTTC	CASSPDRSSVEQYF
TRBV24-1	TRBJ2-5	many	.	TGTGCCACCAGTGATTCTTGGGGCGAAGAGACCCAGTACTTC	CATSDSWGEETQYF
TRBV30	TRBJ1-2	.	.	TGTGCCTGGAATTTCGCACGATACTACACCTTC	CAWNFARYYTF
TRBV20-1	TRBJ1-2	.	TRBD1	TGCAGTGCAAGGGACAGGGCTGGAAACTATGGCTACACCTTC	CSARDRAGNYGYTF
TRBV5-1	TRBJ1-1	.	.	TGCGCCAGCAGCTTGACCGGGGACGACACTGAAGCTTTCTTT	CASSLTGDDTEAFF
TRBV12-3/TRBV12-4	TRBJ1-2	.	TRBD1	TGTGCCAGCAGTCCAGGGACAGGGAATTTCTATGGCTACACCTTC	CASSPGTGNFYGYTF
TRBV7-2	TRBJ1-2	many	.	TGTGCCAGCAGCCCAGTAGAGGGGCATGGCTACACCTTC	CASSPVEGHGYTF
TRBV10-1	TRBJ2-7	many	TRBD2	TGCGCCAGCAGATTCGGGACTAGCGGGACGATACCCGCTCTCTCCTACGAGCAGTACTTC	CASRFGTSGTIPALSYEQYF
TRBV10-3	TRBJ1-1	.	.	TGTGCCAGCAGTTGGACTAGCGGGGGGGCGGGGACTGAAGCTTTCTTT	CASSWTSGGAGTEAFF
TRBV14	TRBJ2-5	few	.	TGTGCCAGCTCATATTTGGCGGGATCCCGAGAGACCCAGTACTTC	CASSYLAGSRETQYF
TRBV11-2	TRBJ1-1	.	.	TGCGCCAGCAGCCCCCTAACTTACCCAAACACTGAAGCTTTCTTT	CASSPLTYPNTEAFF
TRBV15	TRBJ2-7	many	.	TGTGCCACCAGCAGAGACTCTCCTTTTGGGGCCTACGAGCAGTACTTC	CATSRDSPFGAYEQYF
TRBV20-1	TRBJ1-6	.	TRBD1	TGCAGTGCTAGATCCCCGGGACAGGGGTATGGACGGGGTGGATCACCCCTCCACTTT	CSARSPGQGYGRGGSPLHF
TRBV7-8	TRBJ2-7	once	TRBD1	TGTGCCAGCAGCCCGGGACAGTGGATGAACGAGCAGTACTTC	CASSPGQWMNEQYF
TRBV27	TRBJ2-6	.	.	TGTGCCAGCAGTTTCGACGCAGCATCTGGGGCCAACGTCCTGACTTTC	CASSFDAASGANVLTF
TRBV6-5	TRBJ2-7	many	.	TGTGCCAGCCAAAGGGGTCACCAGTCCTACGAGCAGTACTTC	CASQRGHQSYEQYF
TRBV7-3	TRBJ2-7	many	.	TGTGCCAGCAGCCAAGGCCCAGGACAGACATTCTACGAGCAGTACTTC	CASSQGPGQTFYEQYF
TRBV2	TRBJ1-1	few	.	TGTGCCAGCACCTTTCCATACACTGAAGCTTTCTTT	CASTFPYTEAFF
TRBV19	TRBJ1-5	many	TRBD1	TGTGCTAGTAGCCTCGGGGAGGGGGCGAATCAGCCCCAGCATTTT	CASSLGEGANQPQHF
TRBV12-3/TRBV12-4	TRBJ1-6	.	.	TGTGCCAGCAGTTTATCCCGACGGGGTCCCCTCCACTTT	CASSLSRRGPLHF
TRBV5-4	TRBJ2-7	many	.	TGTGCCAGCAGGACTTGGGCAAACTACGAGCAGTACTTC	CASRTWANYEQYF
TRBV20-1	TRBJ1-5	.	.	TGCAGTGCTAGAGGGTTAAATCAGCCCCAGCATTTT	CSARGLNQPQHF
TRBV20-1	TRBJ1-2	many	.	TGCAGTGCTAGATCGGAGTATGGCTACACCTTC	CSARSEYGYTF
TRBV10-3	TRBJ2-7	.	.	TGTGCCAGCAGGTATCCAGGGATGGGTTCCTACGAGCAGTACTTC	CASRYPGMGSYEQYF
TRBV18	TRBJ2-7	few	.	TGTGCCAGCTCACCACCTACAGGGGGGGGATACGAGCAGTACTTC	CASSPPTGGGYEQYF
TRBV7-6	TRBJ1-1	many	.	TGTGCCAGCAGCCAACCGACACCCATGAACACTGAAGCTTTCTTT	CASSQPTPMNTEAFF
TRBV20-1	TRBJ1-6	few	.	TGCAGTGCAGGCGGACTGACTAATTCACCCCTCCACTTT	CSAGGLTNSPLHF
TRBV2	TRBJ2-7	many	.	TGTGCCAGCAGTGAAGCGCTTGTGGCTTACTCCTACGAGCAGTACTTC	CASSEALVAYSYEQYF